This entry is about one T cell receptor beta chain. The data are from a study of shared T cell receptors in the human thymus. Some clones are missing from TCRdb's copy, which holds only in-frame ones; the method was immunoSEQ multiplex PCR. The top ten clones hold 0.013% of a sample with approximately 490,000 clones, 78% of them seen once. A further study also used this sample, focusing on human thymus T cells. That publication notes: Donors were healthy Finnish infants having corrective surgery for congenital heart defects. The study used thymus tissue resected during corrective heart surgery. Thymic and blood repertoires appeared to carry a bias in their V and J gene usage.

The source of this sequence is a boy in the first two years of life with a congenital heart defect. The sample taken for sequencing was thymocytes.

The CDR3 is CASSNVEAGEETQYF. The CDR3 coding sequence is TGTGCCAGTAGTAACGTGGAGGCGGGGGAAGAGACCCAGTACTTC. This chain connects TRBV19 to TRBJ2-5, with 7 bases matching TRBD2. V trimming: 4 bases; J trimming: 3 bases; junction bases outside the gene matches: 8. The CDR3 length is 15 residues. CDR1 and CDR2 from the germline V gene are LNHDA and SQIVND (reference sequence).